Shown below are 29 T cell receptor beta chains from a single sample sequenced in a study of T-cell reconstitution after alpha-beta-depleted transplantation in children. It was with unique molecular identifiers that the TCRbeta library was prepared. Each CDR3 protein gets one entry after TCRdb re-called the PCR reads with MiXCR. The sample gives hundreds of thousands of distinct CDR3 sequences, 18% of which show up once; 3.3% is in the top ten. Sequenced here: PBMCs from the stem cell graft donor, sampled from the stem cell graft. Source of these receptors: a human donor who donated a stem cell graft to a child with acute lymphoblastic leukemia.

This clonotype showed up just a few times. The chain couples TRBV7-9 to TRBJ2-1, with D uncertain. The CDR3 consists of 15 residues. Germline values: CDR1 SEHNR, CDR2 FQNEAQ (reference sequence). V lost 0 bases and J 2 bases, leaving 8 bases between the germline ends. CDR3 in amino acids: CASSLADFPYNEQFF. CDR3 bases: TGTGCCAGCAGCTTAGCAGACTTTCCCTACAATGAGCAGTTCTTC.

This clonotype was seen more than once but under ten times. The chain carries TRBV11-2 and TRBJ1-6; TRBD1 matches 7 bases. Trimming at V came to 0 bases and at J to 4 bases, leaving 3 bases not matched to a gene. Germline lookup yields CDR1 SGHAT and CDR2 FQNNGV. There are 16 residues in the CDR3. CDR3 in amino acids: CASSLDNRGYNSPLHF. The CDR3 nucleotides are TGTGCCAGCAGCTTAGATAACAGGGGATATAATTCACCCCTCCACTTT. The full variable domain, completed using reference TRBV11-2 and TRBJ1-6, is EAGVAQSPRYKIIEKRQSVAFWCNPISGHATLYWYQQILGQGPKLLIQFQNNGVVDDSQLPKDRFSAERLKGVDSTLKIQPAKLEDSAVYLCASSLDNRGYNSPLHFGNGTRLTVT.

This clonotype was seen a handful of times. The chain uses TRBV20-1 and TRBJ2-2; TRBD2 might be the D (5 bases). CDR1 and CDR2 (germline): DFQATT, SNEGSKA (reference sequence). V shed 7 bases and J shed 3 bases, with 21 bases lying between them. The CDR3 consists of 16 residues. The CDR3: CSVRNPGKGDTGELFF. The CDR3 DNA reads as TGCAGTGTCCGAAATCCCGGGAAGGGAGACACCGGGGAGCTGTTTTTT.

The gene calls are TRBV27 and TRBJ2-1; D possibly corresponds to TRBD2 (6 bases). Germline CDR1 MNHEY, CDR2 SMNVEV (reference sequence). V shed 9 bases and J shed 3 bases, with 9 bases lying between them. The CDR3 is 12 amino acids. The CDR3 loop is CASPRGYNEQFF. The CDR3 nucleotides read TGTGCCAGTCCGCGGGGCTACAATGAGCAGTTCTTC.

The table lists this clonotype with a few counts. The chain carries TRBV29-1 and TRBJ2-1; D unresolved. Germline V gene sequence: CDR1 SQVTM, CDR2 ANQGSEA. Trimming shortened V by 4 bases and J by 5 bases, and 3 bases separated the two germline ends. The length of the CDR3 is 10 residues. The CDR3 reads CSVADNEQFF. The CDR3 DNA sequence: TGCAGCGTTGCTGACAATGAGCAGTTCTTC.

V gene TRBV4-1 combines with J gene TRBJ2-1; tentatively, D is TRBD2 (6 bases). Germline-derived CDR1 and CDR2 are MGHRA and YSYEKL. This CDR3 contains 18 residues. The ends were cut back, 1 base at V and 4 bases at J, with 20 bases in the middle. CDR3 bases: TGCGCCAGCAGCCAAGGGTCTGGGGGAGGTTATAGGTACAATGAGCAGTTCTTC. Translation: CASSQGSGGGYRYNEQFF.

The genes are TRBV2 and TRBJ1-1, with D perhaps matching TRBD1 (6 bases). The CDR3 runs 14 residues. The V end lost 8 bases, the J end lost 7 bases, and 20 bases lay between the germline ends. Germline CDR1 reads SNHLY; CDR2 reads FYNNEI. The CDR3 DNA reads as TGTGCCAGCCGTGGGTTTTTACAGGGTCATGAAGCTTTCTTT. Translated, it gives CASRGFLQGHEAFF.

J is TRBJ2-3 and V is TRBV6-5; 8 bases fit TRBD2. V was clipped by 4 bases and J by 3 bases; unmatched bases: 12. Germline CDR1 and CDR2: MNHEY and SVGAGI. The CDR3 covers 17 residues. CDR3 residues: CASSSWGLVGGTDTQYF. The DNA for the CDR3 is TGTGCCAGCAGTTCGTGGGGACTAGTGGGAGGTACAGATACGCAGTATTTT.

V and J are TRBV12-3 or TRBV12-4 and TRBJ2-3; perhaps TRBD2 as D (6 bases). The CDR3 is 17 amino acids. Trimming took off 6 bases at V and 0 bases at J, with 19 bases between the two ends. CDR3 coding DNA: TGTGCCAGCAGCCACGATCCAACTAGCCCTAGCACAGATACGCAGTATTTT. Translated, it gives CASSHDPTSPSTDTQYF.

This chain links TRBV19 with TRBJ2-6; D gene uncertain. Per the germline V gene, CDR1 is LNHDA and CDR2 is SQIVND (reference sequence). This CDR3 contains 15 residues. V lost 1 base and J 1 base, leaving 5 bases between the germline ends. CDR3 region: CASSIGPSGANVLTF. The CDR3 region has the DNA TGTGCCAGTAGTATAGGCCCATCTGGGGCCAACGTCCTGACTTTC.

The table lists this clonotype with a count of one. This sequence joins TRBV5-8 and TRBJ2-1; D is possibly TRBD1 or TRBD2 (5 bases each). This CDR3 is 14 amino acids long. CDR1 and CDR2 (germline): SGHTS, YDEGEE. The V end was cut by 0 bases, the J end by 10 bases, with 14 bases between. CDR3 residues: CASSLEGAWDEQFF. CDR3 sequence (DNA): TGTGCCAGCAGCTTGGAGGGCGCATGGGACGAGCAGTTCTTC.

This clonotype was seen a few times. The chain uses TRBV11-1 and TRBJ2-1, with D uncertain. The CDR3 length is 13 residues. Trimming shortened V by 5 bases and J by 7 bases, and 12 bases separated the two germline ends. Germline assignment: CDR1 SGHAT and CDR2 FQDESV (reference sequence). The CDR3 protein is CASSPLRYNEQFF. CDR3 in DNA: TGTGCCAGCAGCCCCCTCCGCTATAATGAGCAGTTCTTC.

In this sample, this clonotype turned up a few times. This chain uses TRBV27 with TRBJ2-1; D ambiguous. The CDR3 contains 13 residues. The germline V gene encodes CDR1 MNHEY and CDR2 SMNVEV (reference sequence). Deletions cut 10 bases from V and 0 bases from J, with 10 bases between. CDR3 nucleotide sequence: TGTGCCACTGGTACTAACTCCTACAATGAGCAGTTCTTC. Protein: CATGTNSYNEQFF.

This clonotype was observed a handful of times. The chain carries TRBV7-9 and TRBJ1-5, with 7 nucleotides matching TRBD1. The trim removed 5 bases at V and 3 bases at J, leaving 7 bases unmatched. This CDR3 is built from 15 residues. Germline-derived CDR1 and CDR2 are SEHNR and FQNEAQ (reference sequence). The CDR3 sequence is CASSSTGTANQPQHF. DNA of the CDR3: TGTGCCAGCAGCAGCACCGGGACAGCCAATCAGCCCCAGCATTTT.

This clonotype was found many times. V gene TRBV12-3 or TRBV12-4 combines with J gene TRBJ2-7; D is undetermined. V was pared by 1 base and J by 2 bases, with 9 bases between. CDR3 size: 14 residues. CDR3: CASSLVGRAYEQYF. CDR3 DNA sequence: TGTGCCAGCAGTTTAGTGGGCAGAGCCTACGAGCAGTACTTC.

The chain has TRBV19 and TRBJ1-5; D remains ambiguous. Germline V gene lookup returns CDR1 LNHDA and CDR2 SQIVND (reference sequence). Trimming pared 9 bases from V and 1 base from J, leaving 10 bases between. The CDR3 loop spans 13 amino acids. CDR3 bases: TGTGCCAGCCGCGAATGGAGCAATCAGCCCCAGCATTTT. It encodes CASREWSNQPQHF.

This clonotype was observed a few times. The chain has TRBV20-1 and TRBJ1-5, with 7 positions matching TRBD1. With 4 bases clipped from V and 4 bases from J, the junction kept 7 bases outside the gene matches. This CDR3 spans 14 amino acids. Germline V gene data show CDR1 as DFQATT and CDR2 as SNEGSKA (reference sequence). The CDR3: CSAIYAGGNQPQHF. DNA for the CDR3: TGCAGTGCTATTTATGCAGGGGGGAATCAGCCCCAGCATTTT.

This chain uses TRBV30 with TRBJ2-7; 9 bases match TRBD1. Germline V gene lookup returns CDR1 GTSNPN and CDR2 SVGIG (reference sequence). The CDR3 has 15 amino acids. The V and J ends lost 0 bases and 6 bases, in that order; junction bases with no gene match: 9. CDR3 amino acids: CAWSVLSGTGSEQYF. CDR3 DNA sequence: TGTGCCTGGAGTGTCTTGTCGGGGACAGGGAGCGAGCAGTACTTC.

The CDR3 DNA reads TGTGCCAGCAGCCTTTCCGGGACAGGGAACTATGGCTACACCTTC. Amino acids: CASSLSGTGNYGYTF. The chain has TRBV12-3 or TRBV12-4 and TRBJ1-2; 9 positions match TRBD1. This CDR3 is 15 amino acids long. V shed 6 bases and J 2 bases; nucleotides not matched to a gene: 7.

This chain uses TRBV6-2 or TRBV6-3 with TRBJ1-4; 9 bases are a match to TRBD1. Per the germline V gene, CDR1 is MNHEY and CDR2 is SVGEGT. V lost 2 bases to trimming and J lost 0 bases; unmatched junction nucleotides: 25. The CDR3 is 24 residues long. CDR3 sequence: CASSYRYLSLNPGQGRATNEKLFF. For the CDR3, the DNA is TGTGCCAGCAGTTACCGTTACCTATCCCTCAATCCGGGACAGGGTCGGGCAACTAATGAAAAACTGTTTTTT.

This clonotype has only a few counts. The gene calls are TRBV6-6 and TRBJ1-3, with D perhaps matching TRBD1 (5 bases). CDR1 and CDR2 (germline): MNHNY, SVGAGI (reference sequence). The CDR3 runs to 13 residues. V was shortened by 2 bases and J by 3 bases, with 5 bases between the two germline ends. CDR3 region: CASSYGGGNTIYF. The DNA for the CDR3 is TGTGCCAGCAGTTACGGGGGTGGAAACACCATATATTTT.

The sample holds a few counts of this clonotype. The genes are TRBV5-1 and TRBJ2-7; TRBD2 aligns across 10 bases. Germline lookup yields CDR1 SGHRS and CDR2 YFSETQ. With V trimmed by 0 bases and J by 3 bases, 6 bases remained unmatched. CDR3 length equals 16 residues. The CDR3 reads CASSLDTGLAIYEQYF. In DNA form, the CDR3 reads TGCGCCAGCAGCTTGGATACGGGACTAGCGATCTACGAGCAGTACTTC.

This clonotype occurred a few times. The CDR3 nucleotides are TGCAGTGCCCATCAGCCCCAGCATTTT. Translating it yields CSAHQPQHF. This chain uses TRBV20-1 with TRBJ1-5; no clear D gene. Germline V gene sequence: CDR1 DFQATT, CDR2 SNEGSKA (reference sequence). The V and J ends lost 6 bases and 5 bases respectively, with 2 bases between them. The CDR3 contains 9 residues.

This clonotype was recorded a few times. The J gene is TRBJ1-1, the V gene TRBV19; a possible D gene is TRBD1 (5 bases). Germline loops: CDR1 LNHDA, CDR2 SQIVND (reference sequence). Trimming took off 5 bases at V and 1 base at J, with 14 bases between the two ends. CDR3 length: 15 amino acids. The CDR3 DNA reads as TGTGCCAGTAGTCTAAGACAGAATTGGAACACTGAAGCTTTCTTT. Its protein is CASSLRQNWNTEAFF.

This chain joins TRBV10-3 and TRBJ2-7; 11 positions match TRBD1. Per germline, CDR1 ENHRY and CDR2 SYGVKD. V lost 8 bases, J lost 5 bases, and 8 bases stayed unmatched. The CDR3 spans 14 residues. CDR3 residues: CAIAKGQGEDEQYF. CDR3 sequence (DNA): TGTGCCATCGCGAAGGGACAGGGGGAAGACGAGCAGTACTTC.

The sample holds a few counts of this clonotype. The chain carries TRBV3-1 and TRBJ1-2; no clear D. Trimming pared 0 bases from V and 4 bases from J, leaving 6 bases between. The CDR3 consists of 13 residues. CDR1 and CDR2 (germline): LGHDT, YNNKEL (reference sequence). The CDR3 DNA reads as TGTGCCAGCAGCCAAGATCTCCCCTATGGCTACACCTTC. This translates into CASSQDLPYGYTF.

The CDR3 region has the DNA TGTGCCAGCATCCCCTCTTTGGAAGAGAGCTACACCTTC. This translates into CASIPSLEESYTF. The chain employs TRBV5-5 and TRBJ1-2; D remains ambiguous. Germline V gene lookup returns CDR1 SGHKS and CDR2 YYEKEE (reference sequence). This CDR3 has 13 amino acids. Trimming took 6 bases from V and 9 from J, leaving 18 bases between them.

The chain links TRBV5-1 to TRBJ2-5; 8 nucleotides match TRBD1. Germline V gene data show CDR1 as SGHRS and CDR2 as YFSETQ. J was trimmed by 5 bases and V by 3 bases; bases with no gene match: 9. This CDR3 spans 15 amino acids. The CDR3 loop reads CASSWGTGGSETQYF. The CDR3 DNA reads TGCGCCAGCAGCTGGGGGACAGGAGGCTCGGAGACCCAGTACTTC. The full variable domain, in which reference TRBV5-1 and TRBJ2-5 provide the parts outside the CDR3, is KAGVTQTPRYLIKTRGQQVTLSCSPISGHRSVSWYQQTPGQGLQFLFEYFSETQRNKGNFPGRFSGRQFSNSRSEMNVSTLELGDSALYLCASSWGTGGSETQYFGPGTRLLVL.

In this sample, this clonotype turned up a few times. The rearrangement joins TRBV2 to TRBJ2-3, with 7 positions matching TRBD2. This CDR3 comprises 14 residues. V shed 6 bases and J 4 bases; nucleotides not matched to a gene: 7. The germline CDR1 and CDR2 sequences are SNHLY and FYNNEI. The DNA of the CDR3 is TGTGCCAGCAGACCGGGGGGAAATCCAGATACGCAGTATTTT. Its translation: CASRPGGNPDTQYF. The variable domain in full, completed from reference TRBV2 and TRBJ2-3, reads EPEVTQTPSHQVTQMGQEVILRCVPISNHLYFYWYRQILGQKVEFLVSFYNNEISEKSEIFDDQFSVERPDGSNFTLKIRSTKLEDSAMYFCASRPGGNPDTQYFGPGTRLTVL.